These 7 T cell receptor beta chains were sequenced from one sample in a study of T cell responses to AZD1222 COVID-19 vaccine. Method: immunoSEQ multiplex PCR; TCRdb's copy keeps in-frame clones and lacks some. Of more than 150,000 clones in the sample, about 86% were seen once. This specimen consisted of peripheral blood, obtained on day 0 of AZD1222 vaccination. These receptors all stem from an adult in good health.

The chain is built from TRBV7-9 and TRBJ2-1; 10 bases line up with TRBD1. This CDR3 comprises 18 residues. Germline CDR1 reads SEHNR; CDR2 reads FQNEAQ (reference sequence). V lost 4 bases and J lost 2; bases outside the gene matches: 11. The CDR3 DNA follows: TGTGCCAGCAGCTCCGGGACAGGGGTCGACGGCACCTACAATGAGCAGTTCTTC. Translated: CASSSGTGVDGTYNEQFF.

The genes are TRBV19 and TRBJ2-3, with TRBD1 as a possible D gene (6 bases). Germline CDR1 and CDR2: LNHDA and SQIVND (reference sequence). This CDR3 contains 14 residues. V was shortened by 8 bases and J by 1 base, with 13 bases between the two germline ends. CDR3 nucleotides: TGTGCCAGTGCTATGGCAGGGGGCACAGATACGCAGTATTTT. Its protein is CASAMAGGTDTQYF.

The chain is built from TRBV28 and TRBJ2-5, with D maybe TRBD1 (6 bases). The V and J ends lost 4 bases and 5 bases respectively, with 20 bases between them. Germline V gene data show CDR1 as MDHEN and CDR2 as SYDVKM. The CDR3 runs to 16 residues. CDR3 protein: CASSSSGTNPGETQYF. Here the CDR3 DNA reads TGTGCCAGCAGTTCTTCCGGGACAAACCCGGGGGAGACCCAGTACTTC.

The rearrangement links TRBV7-2 to TRBJ2-5, with D hard to call. The CDR3 length is 12 residues. CDR1 and CDR2 from the germline V gene are SGHTA and FQGNSA. Trimming left V 5 bases short and J 4 bases short, with 8 bases between. CDR3: CASSELVETQYF. The DNA of the CDR3 is TGTGCCAGCAGCGAGTTGGTAGAGACCCAGTACTTC.

The gene calls are TRBV5-1 and TRBJ1-5, with TRBD1 as a possible D gene (6 bases). The CDR3 covers 15 residues. The germline CDR1 and CDR2 sequences are SGHRS and YFSETQ. With 4 bases removed from V and 2 bases from J, the gap between germline ends came to 13 bases. CDR3 region: CASSLQGGRNQPQHF. For the CDR3, the DNA is TGCGCCAGCAGCCTACAAGGGGGTCGCAATCAGCCCCAGCATTTT.

This clone was recorded only once. The chain carries TRBV6-2 or TRBV6-3 and TRBJ1-2; D may be TRBD1 (6 bases). Trimming took 0 bases from V and 8 from J, leaving 19 bases between them. CDR1 and CDR2 (germline): MNHEY, SVGEGT. The CDR3 has 16 residues. The CDR3 sequence: CASSYSTPGTTRGYTF. CDR3 DNA: TGTGCCAGCAGTTACTCGACGCCCGGGACAACTAGAGGCTACACCTTC.

The count of this clone is one. The chain combines TRBV5-1 with TRBJ2-3, with 15 positions matching TRBD2. Trimming cost V 4 bases and J 1 base; bases outside gene matches: 7. Germline values: CDR1 SGHRS, CDR2 YFSETQ. The CDR3 totals 18 residues. CDR3 region: CASSAGTSGRLGTDTQYF. The CDR3, as DNA: TGCGCCAGCAGCGCCGGGACTAGCGGGAGGTTAGGCACAGATACGCAGTATTTT.